This is a list of T cell receptor beta chains from one sample in a study of T cell responses to AZD1222 COVID-19 vaccine. Method: immunoSEQ multiplex PCR; TCRdb's copy keeps in-frame clones and lacks some. The listing contains over 120,000 clones. What was sequenced was peripheral blood. Receptors originate from an adult in good health. Each CDR3 is given with its conserved first and last residue. The D gene is left open where the match is weak.

TRBV7-9	TRBJ1-5	.	TGTGCCAGCAGCCAGGGACCTACCCATCATCAGCCCCAGCATTTT	CASSQGPTHHQPQHF
TRBV19	TRBJ2-2	TRBD2	TGTGCCAGTAGTTGGGGACTAGCGGGGGTGACCGGGGAGCTGTTTTTT	CASSWGLAGVTGELFF
TRBV5-6	TRBJ2-2	.	TGTGCCAGCAGCGGCCCCAATACCGGGGAGCTGTTTTTT	CASSGPNTGELFF
TRBV5-1	TRBJ2-2	.	TGCGCCAGCAGCCCTGGGACAACGAACACCGGGGAGCTGTTTTTT	CASSPGTTNTGELFF
TRBV27	TRBJ2-1	.	TGTGCCAGCAGTCAACCACAGGGTGTCGAATTAAATGAGCAGTTCTTC	CASSQPQGVELNEQFF
TRBV6-2/TRBV6-3	TRBJ1-5	.	TGTGCCAGCAGTCGACCGGGCAATCAGCCCCAGCATTTT	CASSRPGNQPQHF
TRBV19	TRBJ1-2	TRBD1	TGTGCCAGTCCCGGACAGGGATTATGCTATGGCTACACCTTC	CASPGQGLCYGYTF
TRBV4-2	TRBJ2-7	.	TGTGCCAGCAGCCAAGATCTTGAGGTTGATAGCGGTTACGAGCAGTACTTC	CASSQDLEVDSGYEQYF
TRBV5-1	TRBJ2-7	TRBD1	TGCGCCAGCAGCAGGGACAGGGGACCTACCTACGAGCAGTACTTC	CASSRDRGPTYEQYF
TRBV11-1	TRBJ2-7	TRBD1	TGTGCCAGCAGCGCGACCGGGACAGGGGCCTACGAGCAGTACTTC	CASSATGTGAYEQYF
TRBV4-3	TRBJ1-4	TRBD1	TGCGCCAGCAGCCAAGACTGGACAGGCTTCGGTGAAAAACTGTTTTTT	CASSQDWTGFGEKLFF
TRBV19	TRBJ1-2	.	TGTGCCAGTGGGAACAGGGACGGTAACTATGGCTACACCTTC	CASGNRDGNYGYTF
TRBV6-5	TRBJ2-2	.	TGTGCCAGCAGACCGGGACTTGCGACCGGGGAGCTGTTTTTT	CASRPGLATGELFF
TRBV7-2	TRBJ1-5	.	TGTGCCAGCAGCTTACACAGTGGTAGCAATCAGCCCCAGCATTTT	CASSLHSGSNQPQHF
TRBV5-8	TRBJ2-2	.	TGTGCCAGCAGCCCCCTCAGGGGAGCCACCGGGGAGCTGTTTTTT	CASSPLRGATGELFF
TRBV19	TRBJ1-1	.	TGTGCCAGTAGTGCGCCAGGCACAAACACTGAAGCTTTCTTT	CASSAPGTNTEAFF
TRBV7-6	TRBJ2-5	.	TGTGCCAGCAGCTTCTCCCCCGGGGCCGGTGGGGCCCAGTACTTC	CASSFSPGAGGAQYF
TRBV19	TRBJ1-1	.	TGTGCCAGTAGATCCTACACTGAAGCTTTCTTT	CASRSYTEAFF
TRBV4-2	TRBJ1-2	.	TGTGCCAGCAGCCAAGGAGGGCAGGCTATAGCTAACTATGGCTACACCTTC	CASSQGGQAIANYGYTF
TRBV20-1	TRBJ1-2	.	TGCAGTGCTAGTCGGGCATCCCCATACTATGGCTACACCTTC	CSASRASPYYGYTF
TRBV7-7	TRBJ1-1	.	TGTGCCAGCAGCTTAGGTGGGCAGGGGTGGACTGAAGCTTTCTTT	CASSLGGQGWTEAFF
TRBV7-8	TRBJ1-6	TRBD1	TGTGCCAGCAGCCAGGACAGGACCTATAATTCACCCCTCCACTTT	CASSQDRTYNSPLHF
TRBV12-3/TRBV12-4	TRBJ1-6	.	TGTGCCAGCAGTCTGGAGGTGAATTCACCCCTCCACTTT	CASSLEVNSPLHF
TRBV4-2	TRBJ2-7	.	TGTGCCAGCAGCCAAGAAGGGGGGAGTGGAGGCTACGAGCAGTACTTC	CASSQEGGSGGYEQYF
TRBV2	TRBJ2-2	.	TGTGCCAGCGGGCGTTTAGCGAACACCGGGGAGCTGTTTTTT	CASGRLANTGELFF
TRBV5-1	TRBJ1-1	.	TGCGCCAGCAGCTTCAATGCGCAGTCTGAAGCTTTCTTT	CASSFNAQSEAFF
TRBV28	TRBJ1-5	.	TGTGCCAGCAGTCTAACACATCAGCCCCAGCATTTT	CASSLTHQPQHF
TRBV7-2	TRBJ1-1	.	TGTGCCAGCAGGTACCAGGGTCGGATGAACACTGAAGCTTTCTTT	CASRYQGRMNTEAFF
TRBV4-3	TRBJ1-1	.	TGCGCCAGCAGCCAAGTTTCGACGAACACTGAAGCTTTCTTT	CASSQVSTNTEAFF
TRBV7-8	TRBJ1-1	.	TGTGCCAGCAGCTATGAGGGTTACCGGGACTCCAAGGTGGCTGAAGCTTTCTTT	CASSYEGYRDSKVAEAFF
TRBV30	TRBJ1-3	.	TGTGCCTGGAAGGGGACACACACTGGAAACACCATATATTTT	CAWKGTHTGNTIYF
TRBV9	TRBJ1-2	.	TGTGCCAGCAGCCCTCCGGGACATAGACACTATGGCTACACCTTC	CASSPPGHRHYGYTF
TRBV9	TRBJ2-3	.	TGTGCCAGCAGCGTAGACCTAGGCGGGGGCTACACAGATACGCAGTATTTT	CASSVDLGGGYTDTQYF
TRBV5-6	TRBJ2-3	.	TGTGCCAGCAGCTTGAGTTCTAGCACAGATACGCAGTATTTT	CASSLSSSTDTQYF
TRBV6-5	TRBJ1-1	TRBD1	TGTGCCAGCAGAAGACAGGGGGCGCGAGAAGGAGCTTTCTTT	CASRRQGAREGAFF
TRBV6-5	TRBJ2-1	.	TGTGCCAGCAGATCCACGGGAGAGCAGTTCTTC	CASRSTGEQFF
TRBV18	TRBJ2-7	.	TGTGCCAGCTCATCTTCCTACGAGCAGTACTTC	CASSSSYEQYF
TRBV18	TRBJ2-5	.	TGTGCCAGCTCACCCGACACGGGCCAAGAGACCCAGTACTTC	CASSPDTGQETQYF
TRBV14	TRBJ1-1	.	TGTGCCAGCAGCCAAGATGGATATTGGAGGGCGCGGGGGAGTGAAGCTTTCTTT	CASSQDGYWRARGSEAFF
TRBV6-6	TRBJ1-2	TRBD1	TGTGCCAGCAAAAAGACAGGGGGCTATGGCTACACCTTC	CASKKTGGYGYTF
TRBV2	TRBJ2-1	.	TGTGCCAGCACCGCCCAGGGGGGACTCTTCAATGAGCAGTTCTTC	CASTAQGGLFNEQFF
TRBV7-9	TRBJ1-3	.	TGTGCCAGCAGTCGCCAGAGCTCTGGAAACACCATATATTTT	CASSRQSSGNTIYF
TRBV19	TRBJ2-1	.	TGTGCCAGTAGTATGATCCAGGGCTACAATGAGCAGTTCTTC	CASSMIQGYNEQFF
TRBV15	TRBJ2-3	.	TGTGCCACCAGCAGAGGACTGGGTAGCACAGATACGCAGTATTTT	CATSRGLGSTDTQYF